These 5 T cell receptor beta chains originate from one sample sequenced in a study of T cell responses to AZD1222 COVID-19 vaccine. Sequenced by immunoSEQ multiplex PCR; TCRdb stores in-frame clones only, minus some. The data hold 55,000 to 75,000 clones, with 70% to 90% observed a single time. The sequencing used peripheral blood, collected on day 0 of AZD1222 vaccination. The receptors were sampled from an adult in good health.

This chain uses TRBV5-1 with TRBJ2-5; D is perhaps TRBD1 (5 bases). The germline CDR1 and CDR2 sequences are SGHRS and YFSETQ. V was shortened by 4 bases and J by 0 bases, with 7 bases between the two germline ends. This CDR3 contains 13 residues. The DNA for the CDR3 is TGCGCCAGCAGCCCGGACAACCAAGAGACCCAGTACTTC. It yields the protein CASSPDNQETQYF.

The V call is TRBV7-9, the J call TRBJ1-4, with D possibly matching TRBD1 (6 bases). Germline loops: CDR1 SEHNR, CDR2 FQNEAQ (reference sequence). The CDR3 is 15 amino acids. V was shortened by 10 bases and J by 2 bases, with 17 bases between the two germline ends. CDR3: CATRSPQGTNEKLFF. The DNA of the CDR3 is TGTGCCACCCGTTCCCCACAGGGCACTAATGAAAAACTGTTTTTT. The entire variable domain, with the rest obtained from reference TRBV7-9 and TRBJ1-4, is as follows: DTGVSQNPRHKITKRGQNVTFRCDPISEHNRLYWYRQTLGQGPEFLTYFQNEAQLEKSRLLSDRFSAERPKGSFSTLEIQRTEQGDSAMYLCATRSPQGTNEKLFFGSGTQLSVL.

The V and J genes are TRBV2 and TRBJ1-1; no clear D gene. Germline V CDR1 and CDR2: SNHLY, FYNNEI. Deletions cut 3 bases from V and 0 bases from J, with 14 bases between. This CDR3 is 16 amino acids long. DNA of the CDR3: TGTGCCAGCAGTGATGAAAGGATGTACATGAACACTGAAGCTTTCTTT. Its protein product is CASSDERMYMNTEAFF.

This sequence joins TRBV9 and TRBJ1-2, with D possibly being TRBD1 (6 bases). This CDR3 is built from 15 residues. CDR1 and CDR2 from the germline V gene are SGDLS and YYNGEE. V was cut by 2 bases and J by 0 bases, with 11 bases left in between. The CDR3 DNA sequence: TGTGCCAGCAGCGTCTCCGGGACACCTAACTATGGCTACACCTTC. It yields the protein CASSVSGTPNYGYTF.

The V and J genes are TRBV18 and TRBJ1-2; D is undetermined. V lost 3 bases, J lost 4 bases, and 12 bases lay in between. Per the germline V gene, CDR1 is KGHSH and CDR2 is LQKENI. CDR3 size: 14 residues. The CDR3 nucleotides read TGTGCCAGCTCACCGTCGGCGCTTCGCTATGGCTACACCTTC. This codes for CASSPSALRYGYTF.